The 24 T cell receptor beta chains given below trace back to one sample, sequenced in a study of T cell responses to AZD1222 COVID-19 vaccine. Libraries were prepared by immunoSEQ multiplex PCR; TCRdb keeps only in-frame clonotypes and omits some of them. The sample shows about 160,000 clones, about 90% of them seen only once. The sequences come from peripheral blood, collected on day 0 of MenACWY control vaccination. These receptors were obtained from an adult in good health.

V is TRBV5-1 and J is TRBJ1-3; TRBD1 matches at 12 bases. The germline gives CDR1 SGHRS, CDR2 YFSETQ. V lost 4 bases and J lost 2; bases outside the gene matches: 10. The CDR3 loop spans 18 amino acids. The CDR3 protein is CASSLGIGTGGPGNTIYF. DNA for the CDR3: TGCGCCAGCAGCCTCGGAATTGGGACAGGGGGCCCTGGAAACACCATATATTTT.

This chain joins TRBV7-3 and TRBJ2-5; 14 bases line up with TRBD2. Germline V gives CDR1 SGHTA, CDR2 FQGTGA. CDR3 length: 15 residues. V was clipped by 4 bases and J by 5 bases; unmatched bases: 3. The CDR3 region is CASSSGLAGVETQYF. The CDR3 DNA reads TGTGCCAGCAGCTCGGGACTAGCGGGAGTCGAGACCCAGTACTTC. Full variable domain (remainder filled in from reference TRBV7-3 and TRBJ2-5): GAGVSQTPSNKVTEKGKYVELRCDPISGHTALYWYRQSLGQGPEFLIYFQGTGAADDSGLPNDRFFAVRPEGSVSTLKIQRTERGDSAVYLCASSSGLAGVETQYFGPGTRLLVL.

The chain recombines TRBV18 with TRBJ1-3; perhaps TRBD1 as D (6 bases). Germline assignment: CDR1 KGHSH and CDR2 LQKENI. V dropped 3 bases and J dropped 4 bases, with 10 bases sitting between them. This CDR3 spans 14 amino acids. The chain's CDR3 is CASSPGARGNTIYF. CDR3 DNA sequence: TGTGCCAGCTCACCGGGGGCGCGAGGAAACACCATATATTTT.

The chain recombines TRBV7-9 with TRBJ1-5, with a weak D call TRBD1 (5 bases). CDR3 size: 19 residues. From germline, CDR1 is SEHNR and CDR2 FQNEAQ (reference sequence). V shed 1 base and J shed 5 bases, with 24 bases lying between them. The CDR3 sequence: CASSLGFEIPGGVHQPQHF. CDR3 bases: TGTGCCAGCAGCTTAGGTTTCGAGATCCCGGGGGGGGTACATCAGCCCCAGCATTTT. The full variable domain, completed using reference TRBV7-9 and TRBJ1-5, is DTGVSQNPRHKITKRGQNVTFRCDPISEHNRLYWYRQTLGQGPEFLTYFQNEAQLEKSRLLSDRFSAERPKGSFSTLEIQRTEQGDSAMYLCASSLGFEIPGGVHQPQHFGDGTRLSIL.

Here the CDR3 reads CASSIVSGESGNEQFF. CDR3 coding DNA: TGTGCCAGTAGTATAGTGTCGGGGGAGTCGGGCAATGAGCAGTTCTTC. The rearrangement links TRBV19 to TRBJ2-1, with D perhaps TRBD2 (6 bases). The CDR3 covers 16 residues. V was cut by 1 base and J by 6 bases, with 16 bases left in between. Germline assignment: CDR1 LNHDA and CDR2 SQIVND (reference sequence).

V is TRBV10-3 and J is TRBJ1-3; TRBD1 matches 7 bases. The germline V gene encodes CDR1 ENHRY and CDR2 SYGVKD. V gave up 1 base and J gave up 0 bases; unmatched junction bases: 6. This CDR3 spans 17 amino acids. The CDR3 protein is CAISEFYRGSSGNTIYF. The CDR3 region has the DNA TGTGCCATCAGTGAGTTCTACAGGGGAAGCTCTGGAAACACCATATATTTT.

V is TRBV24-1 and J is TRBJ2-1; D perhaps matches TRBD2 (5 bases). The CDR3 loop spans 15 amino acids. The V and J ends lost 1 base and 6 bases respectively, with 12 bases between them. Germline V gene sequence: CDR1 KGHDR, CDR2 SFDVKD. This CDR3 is CATSDLLGNTNEQFF. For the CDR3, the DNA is TGTGCCACCAGTGATTTACTAGGAAACACCAATGAGCAGTTCTTC.

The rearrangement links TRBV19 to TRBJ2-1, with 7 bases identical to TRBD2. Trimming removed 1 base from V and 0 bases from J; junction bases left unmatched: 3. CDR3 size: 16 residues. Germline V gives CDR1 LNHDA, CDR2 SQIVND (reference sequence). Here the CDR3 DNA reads TGTGCCAGTAGTATAGTGCGGGGGAGCTCCTACAATGAGCAGTTCTTC. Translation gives CASSIVRGSSYNEQFF. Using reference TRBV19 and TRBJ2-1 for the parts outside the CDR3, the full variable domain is DGGITQSPKYLFRKEGQNVTLSCEQNLNHDAMYWYRQDPGQGLRLIYYSQIVNDFQKGDIAEGYSVSREKKESFPLTVTSAQKNPTAFYLCASSIVRGSSYNEQFFGPGTRLTVL.

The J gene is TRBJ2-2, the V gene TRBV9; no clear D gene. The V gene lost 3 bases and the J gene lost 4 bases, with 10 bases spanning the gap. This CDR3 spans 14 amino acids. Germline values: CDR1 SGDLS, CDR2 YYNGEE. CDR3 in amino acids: CASSAGVSTGELFF. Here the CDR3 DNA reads TGTGCCAGCAGCGCCGGAGTGAGCACCGGGGAGCTGTTTTTT.

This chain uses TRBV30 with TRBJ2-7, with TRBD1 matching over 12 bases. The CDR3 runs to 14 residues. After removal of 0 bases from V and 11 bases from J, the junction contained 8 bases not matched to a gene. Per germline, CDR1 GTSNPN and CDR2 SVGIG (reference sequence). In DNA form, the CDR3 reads TGTGCCTGGAGTGTAACTGGGGGACAGGGGGCAGAGTACTTC. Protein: CAWSVTGGQGAEYF.

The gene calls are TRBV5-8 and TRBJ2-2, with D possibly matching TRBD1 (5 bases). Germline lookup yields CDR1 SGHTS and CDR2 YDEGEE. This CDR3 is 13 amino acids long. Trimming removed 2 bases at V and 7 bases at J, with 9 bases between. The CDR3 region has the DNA TGTGCCAGCAGCTTCCAGGGTGTCGGGGAGCTGTTTTTT. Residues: CASSFQGVGELFF.

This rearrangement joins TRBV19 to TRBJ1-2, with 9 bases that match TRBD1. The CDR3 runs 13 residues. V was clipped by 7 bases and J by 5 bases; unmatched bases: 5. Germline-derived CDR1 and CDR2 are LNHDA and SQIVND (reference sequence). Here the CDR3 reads CASTEDRGYGYTF. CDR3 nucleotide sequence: TGTGCCAGTACCGAGGACAGGGGATATGGCTACACCTTC.

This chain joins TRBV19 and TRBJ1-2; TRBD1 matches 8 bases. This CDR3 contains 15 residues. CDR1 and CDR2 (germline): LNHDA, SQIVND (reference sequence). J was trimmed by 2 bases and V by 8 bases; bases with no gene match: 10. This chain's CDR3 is CASVFDRGENYGYTF. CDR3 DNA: TGTGCCAGTGTTTTCGACAGGGGCGAAAACTATGGCTACACCTTC.

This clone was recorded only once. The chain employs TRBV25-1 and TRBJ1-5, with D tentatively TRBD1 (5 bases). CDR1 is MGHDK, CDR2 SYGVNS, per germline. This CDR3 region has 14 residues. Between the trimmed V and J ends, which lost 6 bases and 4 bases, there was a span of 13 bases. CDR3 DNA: TGTGCCAGCAGGGGGACGGGTAGAAATCAGCCCCAGCATTTT. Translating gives CASRGTGRNQPQHF.

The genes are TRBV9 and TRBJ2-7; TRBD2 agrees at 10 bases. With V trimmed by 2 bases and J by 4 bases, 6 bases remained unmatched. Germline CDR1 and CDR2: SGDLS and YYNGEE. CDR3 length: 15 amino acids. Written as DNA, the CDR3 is TGTGCCAGCAGCGTTAGTAGCGGGAGGAAATACGAGCAGTACTTC. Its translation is CASSVSSGRKYEQYF. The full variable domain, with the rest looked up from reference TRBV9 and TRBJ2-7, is DSGVTQTPKHLITATGQRVTLRCSPRSGDLSVYWYQQSLDQGLQFLIQYYNGEERAKGNILERFSAQQFPDLHSELNLSSLELGDSALYFCASSVSSGRKYEQYFGPGTRLTVT.

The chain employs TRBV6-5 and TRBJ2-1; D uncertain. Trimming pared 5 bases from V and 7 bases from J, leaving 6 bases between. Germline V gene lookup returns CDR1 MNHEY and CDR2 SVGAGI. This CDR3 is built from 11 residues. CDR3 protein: CASSRANEQFF. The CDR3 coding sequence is TGTGCCAGCAGTCGGGCAAATGAGCAGTTCTTC.

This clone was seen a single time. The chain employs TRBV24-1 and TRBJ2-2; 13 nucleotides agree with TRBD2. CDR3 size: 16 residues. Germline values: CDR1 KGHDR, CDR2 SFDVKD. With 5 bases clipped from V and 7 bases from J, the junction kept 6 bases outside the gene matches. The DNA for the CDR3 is TGTGCCACCAGTGGCGGACTAGCGGGAGAAGGCGGGGAGCTGTTTTTT. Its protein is CATSGGLAGEGGELFF.

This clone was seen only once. The CDR3 DNA follows: TGTGCCAGCAGTCCTCGGGGGCCCAGGGCCCAGCCCCAGCATTTT. Translated, it gives CASSPRGPRAQPQHF. The chain links TRBV28 to TRBJ1-5; D is possibly TRBD1 (6 bases). CDR1 and CDR2 from the germline V gene are MDHEN and SYDVKM. The CDR3 has 15 amino acids. V shed 5 bases and J shed 7 bases, with 18 bases lying between them.

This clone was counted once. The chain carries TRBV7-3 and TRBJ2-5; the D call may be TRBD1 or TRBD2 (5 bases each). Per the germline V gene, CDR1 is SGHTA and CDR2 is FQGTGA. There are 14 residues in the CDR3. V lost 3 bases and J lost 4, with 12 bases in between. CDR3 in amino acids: CASSFAGSTETQYF. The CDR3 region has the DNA TGTGCCAGCAGCTTCGCAGGGAGCACAGAGACCCAGTACTTC.

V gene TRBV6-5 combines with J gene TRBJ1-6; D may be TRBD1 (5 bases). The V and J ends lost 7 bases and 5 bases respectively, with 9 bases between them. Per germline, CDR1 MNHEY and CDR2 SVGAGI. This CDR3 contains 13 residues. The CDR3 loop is CASMEQDNSPLHF. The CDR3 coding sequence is TGTGCCAGCATGGAACAGGATAATTCACCCCTCCACTTT.

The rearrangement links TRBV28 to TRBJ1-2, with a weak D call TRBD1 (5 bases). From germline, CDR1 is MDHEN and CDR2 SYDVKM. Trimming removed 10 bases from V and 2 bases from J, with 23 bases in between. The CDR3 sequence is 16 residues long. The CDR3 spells CATYIGQNRRNYGYTF. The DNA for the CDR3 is TGTGCCACCTATATCGGGCAGAACAGGCGCAACTATGGCTACACCTTC.

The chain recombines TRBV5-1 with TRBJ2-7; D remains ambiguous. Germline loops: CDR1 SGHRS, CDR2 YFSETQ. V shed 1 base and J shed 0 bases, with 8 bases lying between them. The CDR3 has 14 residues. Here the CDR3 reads CASSLTTASYEQYF. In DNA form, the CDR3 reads TGCGCCAGCAGCTTGACTACTGCCTCCTACGAGCAGTACTTC.

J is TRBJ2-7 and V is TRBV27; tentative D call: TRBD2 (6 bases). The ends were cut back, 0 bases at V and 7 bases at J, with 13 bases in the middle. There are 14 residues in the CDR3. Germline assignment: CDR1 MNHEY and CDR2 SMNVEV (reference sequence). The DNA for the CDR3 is TGTGCCAGCAGTTTATCGGGGGGAGTGAGGGAGCAGTACTTC. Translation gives CASSLSGGVREQYF.

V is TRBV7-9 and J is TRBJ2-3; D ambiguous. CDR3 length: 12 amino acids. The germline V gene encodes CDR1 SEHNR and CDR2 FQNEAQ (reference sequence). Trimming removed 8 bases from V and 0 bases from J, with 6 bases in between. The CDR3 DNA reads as TGTGCCAGCCGGTATAGCACAGATACGCAGTATTTT. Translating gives CASRYSTDTQYF.